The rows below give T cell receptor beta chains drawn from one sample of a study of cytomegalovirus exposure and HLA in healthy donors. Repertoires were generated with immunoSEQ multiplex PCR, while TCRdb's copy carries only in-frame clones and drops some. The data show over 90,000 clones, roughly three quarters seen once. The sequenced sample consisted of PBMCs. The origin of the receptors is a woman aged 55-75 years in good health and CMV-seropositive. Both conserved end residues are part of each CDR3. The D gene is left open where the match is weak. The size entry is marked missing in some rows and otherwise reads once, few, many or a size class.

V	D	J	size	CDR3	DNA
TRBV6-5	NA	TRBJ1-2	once	CASSRPTDRNGYTF	TGTGCCAGCAGTCGACCGACAGACAGGAATGGCTACACCTTC
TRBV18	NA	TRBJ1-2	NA	CASSPPGEDGYTF	TGTGCCAGCTCACCACCCGGGGAGGATGGCTACACCTTC
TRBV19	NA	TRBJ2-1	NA	CASSISEGGNEQFF	TGTGCCAGTAGTATATCCGAGGGGGGGAATGAGCAGTTCTTC
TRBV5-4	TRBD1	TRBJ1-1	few	CASSGRAGGTEAFF	TGTGCCAGCAGCGGTCGGGCAGGGGGGACCGAGGCTTTCTTT
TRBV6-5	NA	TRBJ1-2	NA	CASSAPAGKNYGYTF	TGTGCCAGCAGTGCCCCAGCGGGAAAAAACTATGGCTACACCTTC
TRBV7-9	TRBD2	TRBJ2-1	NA	CASSQEGSGIPNEQFF	TGTGCCAGCAGCCAAGAGGGTAGCGGGATCCCCAATGAGCAGTTCTTC
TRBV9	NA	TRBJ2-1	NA	CASSVATNNEQFF	TGTGCCAGCAGCGTAGCGACTAACAATGAGCAGTTCTTC
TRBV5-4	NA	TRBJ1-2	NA	CASSLAFDARGYGYTF	TGTGCCAGCAGCTTGGCCTTTGACGCCAGGGGCTATGGCTACACCTTC
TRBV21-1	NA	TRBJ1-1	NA	CASQGGDANTEAFF	TGTGCCAGTCAGGGCGGGGACGCGAACACTGAAGCTTTCTTT
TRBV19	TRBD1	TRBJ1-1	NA	CASMTTGANTEAFF	TGTGCCAGTATGACTACAGGGGCTAACACTGAAGCTTTCTTT
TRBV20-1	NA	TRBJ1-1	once	CSARVATEAFF	TGCAGTGCTAGAGTAGCGACTGAAGCTTTCTTT
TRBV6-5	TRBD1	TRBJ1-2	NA	CASSYSSGGNGYGYTF	TGTGCCAGCAGTTATTCCTCAGGGGGCAATGGCTATGGCTACACCTTC
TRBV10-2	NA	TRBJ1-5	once	CASSDKAGTVSNQPQHF	TGCGCCAGCAGTGATAAGGCAGGGACTGTTAGCAATCAGCCCCAGCATTTT
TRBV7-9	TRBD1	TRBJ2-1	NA	CASSGYRLGTESSYNEQFF	TGTGCCAGCAGCGGATACCGGCTTGGGACAGAAAGCTCCTACAATGAGCAGTTCTTC
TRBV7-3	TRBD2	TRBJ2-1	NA	CASSVAGTTDNEQFF	TGTGCCAGCAGCGTCGCCGGGACTACGGACAATGAGCAGTTCTTC
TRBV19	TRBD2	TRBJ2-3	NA	CASRTSGKDTQYF	TGTGCCAGTCGGACTAGCGGGAAGGATACGCAGTATTTT
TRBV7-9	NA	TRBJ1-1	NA	CSSSIEGLGAFF	TGTTCCAGCAGCATAGAGGGGCTGGGGGCTTTCTTT
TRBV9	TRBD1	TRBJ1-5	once	CASSPGQGSNQPQHF	TGTGCCAGCAGCCCTGGACAGGGTAGCAATCAGCCCCAGCATTTT
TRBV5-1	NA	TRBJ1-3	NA	CASSLRENSGNTIYF	TGCGCCAGCAGCTTGAGGGAGAACTCTGGAAACACCATATATTTT
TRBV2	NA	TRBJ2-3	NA	CASSDSPGIDTQYF	TGTGCCAGCAGTGACTCCCCGGGAATAGATACGCAGTATTTT
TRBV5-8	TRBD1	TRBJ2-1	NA	CASSLWGTGASYNEQFF	TGTGCCAGCAGCTTGTGGGGTACAGGGGCGTCCTACAATGAGCAGTTCTTC
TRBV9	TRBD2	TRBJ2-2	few	CASSARTSGRWELFF	TGTGCCAGCAGCGCCCGGACTAGCGGGAGATGGGAGCTGTTTTTT
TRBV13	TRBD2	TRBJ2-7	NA	CASSFSSGRYEQYF	TGTGCCAGCAGCTTCTCGAGCGGGAGATACGAGCAGTACTTC
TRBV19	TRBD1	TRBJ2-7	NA	CASSVSTGSSYEQYF	TGTGCCAGTAGTGTCTCGACAGGGTCGTCCTACGAGCAGTACTTC
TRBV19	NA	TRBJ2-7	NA	CATRPRAGPNYEQYF	TGTGCCACCAGACCCCGGGCGGGACCAAACTACGAGCAGTACTTC
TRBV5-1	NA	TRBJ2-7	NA	CASTPTGSGDEQYF	TGCGCCAGCACCCCAACAGGGTCGGGCGACGAGCAGTACTTC
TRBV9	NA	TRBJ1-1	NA	CASSATGSLNTEAFF	TGTGCCAGCAGCGCCACAGGCTCCCTGAACACTGAAGCTTTCTTT
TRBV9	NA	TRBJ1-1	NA	CASSVVEGNTEAFF	TGTGCCAGCAGCGTAGTTGAGGGAAACACTGAAGCTTTCTTT
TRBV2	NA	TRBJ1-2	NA	CASFRGGARYGYTF	TGTGCCAGCTTTCGGGGAGGGGCTCGCTATGGCTACACCTTC
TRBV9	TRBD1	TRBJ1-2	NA	CASSAGQGAYGYTF	TGTGCCAGCAGCGCAGGACAGGGGGCGTATGGCTACACCTTC
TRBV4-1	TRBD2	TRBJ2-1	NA	CASSQDSGGTRNINEQFF	TGCGCCAGCAGCCAAGATTCGGGGGGGACTAGGAATATCAATGAGCAGTTCTTC
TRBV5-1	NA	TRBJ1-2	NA	CASSLDGNYGYTF	TGCGCCAGCAGCTTAGACGGGAACTATGGCTACACCTTC
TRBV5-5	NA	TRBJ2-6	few	CASSWGPGANVLTF	TGTGCCAGCAGCTGGGGGCCTGGGGCCAACGTCCTGACTTTC
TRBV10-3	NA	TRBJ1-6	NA	CAISESRQGNSPLHF	TGTGCCATCAGTGAGTCAAGGCAGGGGAATTCACCCCTCCACTTT
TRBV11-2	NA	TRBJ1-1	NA	CASSQRQVAEAFF	TGTGCCAGCAGCCAGCGACAGGTAGCTGAAGCTTTCTTT
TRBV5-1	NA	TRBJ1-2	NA	CASSQERLARDGYTF	TGCGCCAGCAGCCAAGAAAGACTGGCCAGGGATGGCTACACCTTC
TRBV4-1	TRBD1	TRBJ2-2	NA	CASSQGQGSTGELFF	TGCGCCAGCAGCCAAGGACAGGGGTCCACCGGGGAGCTGTTTTTT
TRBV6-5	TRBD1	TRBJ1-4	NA	CASSGQVDEKLFF	TGTGCCAGCAGTGGACAGGTGGATGAAAAACTGTTTTTT
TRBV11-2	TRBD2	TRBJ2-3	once	CASSLDATSGVQYF	TGTGCCAGCAGCTTAGATGCGACTAGCGGAGTTCAGTATTTT
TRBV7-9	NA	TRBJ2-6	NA	CSSRRTQGKTGANVLTF	TGTTCCAGCAGACGTACTCAGGGGAAGACTGGGGCCAACGTCCTGACTTTC
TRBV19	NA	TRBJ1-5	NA	CASSISPYSNQPQHF	TGTGCCAGTAGTATAAGTCCCTATAGCAATCAGCCCCAGCATTTT
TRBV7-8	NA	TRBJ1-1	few	CASSQQFWGMDTEAFF	TGTGCCAGCAGCCAGCAATTTTGGGGCATGGACACTGAAGCTTTCTTT
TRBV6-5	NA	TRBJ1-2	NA	CASSYPGGDGYTF	TGTGCCAGCAGTTACCCCGGCGGCGATGGCTACACCTTC
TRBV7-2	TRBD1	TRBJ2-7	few	CASSSLDRVYEQYF	TGTGCCAGCAGTTCCCTTGACAGGGTCTACGAGCAGTACTTC
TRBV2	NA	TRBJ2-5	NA	CASSRDIQETQYF	TGTGCCAGCAGCCGGGACATCCAAGAGACCCAGTACTTC
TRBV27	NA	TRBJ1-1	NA	CASSPRSLNTEAFF	TGTGCCAGCAGTCCTCGCAGTTTGAACACTGAAGCTTTCTTT
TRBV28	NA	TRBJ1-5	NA	CASSLSSSLPQHF	TGTGCCAGCAGTTTATCGAGCTCTCTGCCCCAGCATTTT
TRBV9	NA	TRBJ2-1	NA	CASSVDGGMANEQFF	TGTGCCAGCAGCGTAGACGGCGGGATGGCCAATGAGCAGTTCTTC
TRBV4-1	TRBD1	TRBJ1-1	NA	CASSHPGQGAEAFF	TGCGCCAGCAGCCACCCGGGACAGGGGGCAGAAGCTTTCTTT
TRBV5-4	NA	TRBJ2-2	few	CATLDGGSYTGELFF	TGTGCCACCCTGGACGGTGGGAGTTACACCGGGGAGCTGTTTTTT
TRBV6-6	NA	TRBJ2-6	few	CASRKLSSGANVLTF	TGTGCCAGCAGAAAACTGAGCTCTGGGGCCAACGTCCTGACTTTC
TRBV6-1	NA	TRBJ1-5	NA	CASSLKGGAGQPQHF	TGTGCCAGCAGCTTGAAGGGAGGGGCCGGTCAGCCCCAGCATTTT